This T cell receptor (beta chain) was found in a study of OX40 agonist ivuxolimab in advanced cancers. CDR3 size: 12 residues. Germline V gene lookup returns CDR1 ENHRY and CDR2 SYGVKD. Clones were read by immunoSEQ multiplex PCR, and TCRdb kept only the in-frame ones, dropping some. The top ten clones hold 2% of a sample with fewer than 80,000 clones, around 90% of them seen once. The sequence came from an adult with an advanced solid tumor such as melanoma, head and neck, liver or kidney cancer. Sequences were derived from CD4+ or CD8+ T cells sorted from blood, sampled in a trial of the OX40 agonist ivuxolimab. The V gene is TRBV10-3, the J gene TRBJ1-2; weak D call: TRBD1 (6 bases). The DNA for the CDR3 is TGTGCACCGGGGGGCCAGTGGTATGGCTACACCTTC. Translating it yields CAPGGQWYGYTF.